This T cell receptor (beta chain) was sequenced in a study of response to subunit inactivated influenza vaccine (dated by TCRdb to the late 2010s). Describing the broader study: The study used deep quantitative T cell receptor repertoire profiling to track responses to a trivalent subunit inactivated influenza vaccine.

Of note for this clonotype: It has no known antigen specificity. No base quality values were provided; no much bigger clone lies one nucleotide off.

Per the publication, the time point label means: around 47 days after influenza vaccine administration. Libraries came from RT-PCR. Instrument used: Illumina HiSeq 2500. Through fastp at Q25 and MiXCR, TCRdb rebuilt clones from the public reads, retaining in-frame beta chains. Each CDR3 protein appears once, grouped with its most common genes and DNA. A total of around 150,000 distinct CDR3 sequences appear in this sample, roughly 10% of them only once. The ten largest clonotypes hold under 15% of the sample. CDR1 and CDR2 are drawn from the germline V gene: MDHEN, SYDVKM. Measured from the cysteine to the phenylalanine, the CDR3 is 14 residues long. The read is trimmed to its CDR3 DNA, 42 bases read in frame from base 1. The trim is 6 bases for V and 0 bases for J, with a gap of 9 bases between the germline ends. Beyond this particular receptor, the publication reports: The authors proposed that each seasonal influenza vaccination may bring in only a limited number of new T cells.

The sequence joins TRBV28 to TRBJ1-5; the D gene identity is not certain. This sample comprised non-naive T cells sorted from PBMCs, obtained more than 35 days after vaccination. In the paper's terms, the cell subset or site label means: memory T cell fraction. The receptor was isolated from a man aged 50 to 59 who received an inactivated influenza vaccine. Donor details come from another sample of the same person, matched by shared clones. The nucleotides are TGTGCCAGCAGGAAACACAATAGCAATCAGCCCCAGCATTTT. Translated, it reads CASRKHNSNQPQHF.